This passage covers 20 T cell receptor beta chains from one sample sequenced in a study of identical twins. TCRdb used MiXCR to reprocess the 5' RACE reads, holding one entry per CDR3 protein. The sample yields some 1,700,000 distinct CDR3 sequences, less than 40% seen once. The specimen sequenced was cord blood. These receptors came from a newborn girl in good health.

This clonotype was recorded once. Written as DNA, the CDR3 is TGCAGTGCTAGGGAGGGGGGGTCGGCGTCCTACAATGAGCAGTTCTTC. This encodes CSAREGGSASYNEQFF. This sequence joins TRBV20-1 and TRBJ2-1; a possible D gene is TRBD2 (7 bases). V gave up 3 bases and J gave up 1 base, with 16 bases separating them. Germline V CDR1 and CDR2: DFQATT, SNEGSKA (reference sequence). This CDR3 region has 16 residues.

There are a few counts of this clonotype. This could be a read error, since a much larger clone is one nucleotide away. This sequence joins TRBV6-5 and TRBJ2-1; 8 bases are a match to TRBD1. The DNA matches TRBJ2-7 better at its end, which makes the J call doubtful. The V gene's germline CDR1 is MNHEY and CDR2 SVGAGI. This CDR3 spans 15 amino acids. CDR3 sequence: CASSYDRGSYNEQYF. The DNA of the CDR3 is TGTGCCAGCAGTTACGACAGGGGCTCCTACAATGAGCAGTACTTC.

In this sample, this clonotype turned up a few times. This chain uses TRBV25-1 with TRBJ1-1; D might be TRBD1 (6 bases). Looked up from germline, CDR1 is MGHDK and CDR2 is SYGVNS. The CDR3 sequence is 15 residues long. V was pared by 8 bases and J by 7 bases, with 23 bases between. The CDR3 region has the DNA TGTGCCAGCTCCAAATGGGGGGGGCTGGAAGATGAAGCTTTCTTT. Protein: CASSKWGGLEDEAFF. Based on the CDR3 plus reference TRBV25-1 and TRBJ1-1, the full variable domain is EADIYQTPRYLVIGTGKKITLECSQTMGHDKMYWYQQDPGMELHLIHYSYGVNSTEKGDLSSESTVSRIRTEHFPLTLESARPSHTSQYLCASSKWGGLEDEAFFGQGTRLTVV.

This clonotype was recorded many times. The rearrangement uses TRBV5-1 and TRBJ2-6; D remains ambiguous. Trimming stripped 4 bases from V and 2 bases from J, with 10 bases between. The CDR3 runs to 15 residues. Germline V CDR1 and CDR2: SGHRS, YFSETQ. The CDR3 nucleotides read TGCGCCAGCAGCGATCTATCTACTGGGGCCAACGTCCTGACTTTC. This encodes CASSDLSTGANVLTF.

The chain recombines TRBV7-9 with TRBJ1-2; TRBD1 agrees at 7 bases. There are 15 residues in the CDR3. Germline values: CDR1 SEHNR, CDR2 FQNEAQ (reference sequence). V lost 5 bases and J lost 4; bases outside the gene matches: 10. The CDR3 nucleotides are TGTGCCAGCAGCCCGCCCGGACAGGAAGGCTATGGCTACACCTTC. The encoded protein is CASSPPGQEGYGYTF.

This clonotype showed up many times. In DNA form, the CDR3 reads TGTGCCAGCCGCACTAGGGAGCAATACTCCTACGAGCAGTACTTC. It yields the protein CASRTREQYSYEQYF. V usage is TRBV6-6 and J usage is TRBJ2-7, with D maybe TRBD2 (5 bases). The CDR3 is 15 amino acids. Trimming stripped 8 bases from V and 0 bases from J, with 17 bases between. CDR1 MNHNY and CDR2 SVGAGI come from the germline V gene (reference sequence).

The table lists this clonotype with a few counts. The V and J genes are TRBV5-1 and TRBJ2-3; 7 positions match TRBD1. Looked up from germline, CDR1 is SGHRS and CDR2 is YFSETQ. This CDR3 is built from 14 residues. Unmatched junction bases numbered 5, after V lost 3 bases and J lost 4 bases. The DNA of the CDR3 is TGCGCCAGCAGCTACGGACAGGCGGCAGATACGCAGTATTTT. This gives the protein CASSYGQAADTQYF.

Regarding this clonotype: The germline gene is not matched at one end of the junction; a read error may be the cause. V is TRBV4-1 and J is TRBJ2-1, with a possible D match to TRBD2 (6 bases). Germline lookup yields CDR1 MGHRA and CDR2 YSYEKL. This CDR3 is built from 15 residues. CDR3 region: CTSSQASVGGNEQFF. Here the CDR3 DNA reads TGCACCAGCAGCCAAGCTAGCGTGGGGGGCAATGAGCAGTTCTTC.

The sample holds a few counts of this clonotype. J is TRBJ1-4 and V is TRBV6-1; 7 bases align to TRBD1. Germline CDR1 reads MNHNS; CDR2 reads SASEGT. Germline trimming cut 6 bases from V and 6 bases from J; bases unmatched to any gene: 10. This CDR3 is built from 15 residues. CDR3 in amino acids: CASRRQGGRDEKLFF. CDR3 sequence (DNA): TGTGCCAGCAGACGACAGGGAGGGCGGGATGAAAAACTGTTTTTT.

This sequence joins TRBV3-1 and TRBJ1-2, with D hard to call. This CDR3 has 15 amino acids. V was clipped by 4 bases and J by 5 bases, with 17 bases between them. Per germline, CDR1 LGHDT and CDR2 YNNKEL (reference sequence). The CDR3 spells CASSPSRAGGYGYTF. The CDR3 DNA reads TGTGCCAGCAGCCCCTCTCGGGCAGGCGGGTATGGCTACACCTTC. The entire variable domain, with the rest obtained from reference TRBV3-1 and TRBJ1-2, is as follows: DTAVSQTPKYLVTQMGNDKSIKCEQNLGHDTMYWYKQDSKKFLKIMFSYNNKELIINETVPNRFSPKSPDKAHLNLHINSLELGDSAVYFCASSPSRAGGYGYTFGSGTRLTVV.

Only a few counts were recorded for this clonotype. This sequence joins TRBV2 and TRBJ2-7, with TRBD2 identical over 11 bases. With 6 bases clipped from V and 2 bases from J, the junction kept 6 bases outside the gene matches. Germline V gene lookup returns CDR1 SNHLY and CDR2 FYNNEI. The CDR3 loop spans 15 amino acids. The CDR3 is CASRESGLAAYEQYF. CDR3 sequence (DNA): TGTGCCAGCAGGGAATCGGGACTAGCGGCCTACGAGCAGTACTTC.

The V call is TRBV9, the J call TRBJ2-1; 9 bases are shared with TRBD2. The J call may be incorrect, as the DNA end agrees better with TRBJ2-7. Germline V gene lookup returns CDR1 SGDLS and CDR2 YYNGEE. This CDR3 spans 14 amino acids. CDR3 protein: CASSVRGGHDEQYF. CDR3 coding DNA: TGTGCCAGCAGCGTGCGGGGGGGCCACGATGAGCAGTACTTC.

Only a few counts were recorded for this clonotype. The V call is TRBV5-1, the J call TRBJ2-3; unclear D gene. The CDR3 runs to 17 residues. V was clipped by 5 bases and J by 0 bases, with 19 bases between them. The germline gives CDR1 SGHRS, CDR2 YFSETQ. CDR3 protein: CASRVILGEASTDTQYF. In DNA form, the CDR3 reads TGCGCCAGCAGGGTCATTCTTGGTGAGGCTAGCACAGATACGCAGTATTTT.

The V and J genes are TRBV7-9 and TRBJ2-4; D unresolved. The CDR3 consists of 15 residues. V was cut by 5 bases and J by 13 bases, with 24 bases left in between. Germline CDR1 and CDR2: SEHNR and FQNEAQ (reference sequence). The CDR3 spells CASSPSMRPDNEQYF. CDR3 nucleotides: TGTGCCAGCAGCCCCTCTATGAGGCCTGACAATGAGCAGTACTTC.

The chain combines TRBV12-3 or TRBV12-4 with TRBJ2-1; D assignment may be TRBD1 or TRBD2 (5 bases each). CDR3 length equals 15 residues. V was clipped by 5 bases and J by 6 bases, with 17 bases between them. CDR3 DNA sequence: TGTGCCAGCAGTCCCGGGGTGGGGGTAAGCAATGAGCAGTTCTTC. It specifies CASSPGVGVSNEQFF.

This clonotype was counted a few times. This chain joins TRBV5-1 and TRBJ2-3, with 7 nucleotides matching TRBD1. The germline V gene encodes CDR1 SGHRS and CDR2 YFSETQ. This CDR3 has 14 residues. V was pared by 2 bases and J by 3 bases, with 3 bases of the junction left unmatched. The CDR3 DNA reads TGCGCCAGCAGCTTCGGACAGGCGACAGATACGCAGTATTTT. Translation gives CASSFGQATDTQYF.

This clonotype was recorded a few times. The rearrangement uses TRBV28 and TRBJ2-7; possible D gene TRBD1, 5 bases. The length of the CDR3 is 16 residues. Per germline, CDR1 MDHEN and CDR2 SYDVKM. Between the trimmed V and J ends, which lost 1 base and 0 bases, there was a span of 13 bases. Here the CDR3 reads CASSLSGAQGSYEQYF. The CDR3 nucleotides read TGTGCCAGCAGTTTATCTGGGGCGCAGGGCTCCTACGAGCAGTACTTC.

The chain joins TRBV5-1 to TRBJ2-7; 7 bases are shared with TRBD1. Germline lookup yields CDR1 SGHRS and CDR2 YFSETQ. The CDR3 totals 14 residues. V gave up 2 bases and J gave up 0 bases; unmatched junction bases: 2. CDR3 amino acids: CASSFQGDSYEQYF. The CDR3 DNA sequence: TGCGCCAGCAGCTTTCAGGGGGACTCCTACGAGCAGTACTTC.

The chain has TRBV28 and TRBJ1-6; no clear D. V was shortened by 8 bases and J by 8 bases, with 10 bases between the two germline ends. The germline V gene has CDR1 MDHEN and CDR2 SYDVKM. The CDR3 runs to 12 residues. Here the CDR3 DNA reads TGTGCCAGCTCACCACCGGATTCACCCCTCCACTTT. Encoded protein: CASSPPDSPLHF.

This clonotype was counted only a few times. The rearrangement joins TRBV20-1 to TRBJ2-3; the D call may be TRBD1 or TRBD2 (5 bases each). CDR3 size: 15 residues. Trimming took off 0 bases at V and 1 base at J, with 11 bases between the two ends. Germline lookup yields CDR1 DFQATT and CDR2 SNEGSKA (reference sequence). CDR3 bases: TGCAGTGCTAGAGATTCGGGGACCCGCACAGATACGCAGTATTTT. Translated, it gives CSARDSGTRTDTQYF.